This T cell receptor (beta chain) was identified during a study of identical twins. Points from the study as a whole: In cord blood, abundant beta clonotypes had fewer insertions; memory showed no trend.

This clonotype was recorded a few times. As yet, its antigen is unknown. cDNA carried unique molecular identifiers, and a universal primer site was added by template switching. One entry per CDR3 protein results from TCRdb running MiXCR on the 5' RACE reads. The profile shows hundreds of thousands of distinct CDR3 sequences, approximately 18% of them singletons. The junction had 9 bases not matched to a gene; V was cut back by 3 bases and J by 4 bases. From germline, CDR1 is SGHRS and CDR2 YFSETQ. The CDR3 has 15 residues. Another study also made use of these data, one on T cells expressing NK-cell markers. That study reports: HCMV serostatus: most of the eight sequenced donors positive, one negative. These clonotypes, the leaders elsewhere, also led the CD3+CD56-NKG2C+ fraction in four donors.

The sequenced sample was PBMCs. This chain joins TRBV5-1 and TRBJ1-1; 7 bases fit TRBD1. The source is a woman aged 18-35 years in good health. The CDR3 loop is CASSSGDRAVTEAFF. CDR3 nucleotide sequence: TGCGCCAGCAGCTCCGGAGACAGGGCGGTCACTGAAGCTTTCTTT.